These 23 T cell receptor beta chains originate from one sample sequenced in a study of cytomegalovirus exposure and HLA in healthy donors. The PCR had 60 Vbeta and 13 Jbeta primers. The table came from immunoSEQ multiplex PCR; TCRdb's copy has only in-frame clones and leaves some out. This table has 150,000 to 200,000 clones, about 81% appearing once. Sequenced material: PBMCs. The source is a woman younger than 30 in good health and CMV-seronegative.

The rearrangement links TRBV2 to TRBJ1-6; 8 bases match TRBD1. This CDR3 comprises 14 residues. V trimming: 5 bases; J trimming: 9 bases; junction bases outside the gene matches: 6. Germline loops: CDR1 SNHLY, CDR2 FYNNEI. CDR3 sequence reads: CASSPTGESSPLHF. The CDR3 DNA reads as TGTGCCAGCAGTCCGACAGGGGAGAGTTCACCCCTCCACTTT.

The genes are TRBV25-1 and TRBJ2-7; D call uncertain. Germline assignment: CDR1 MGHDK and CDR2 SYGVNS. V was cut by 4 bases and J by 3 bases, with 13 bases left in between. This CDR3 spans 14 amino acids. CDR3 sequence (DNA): TGTGCCAGCAGTGTCGACCAGGAAGACTACGAGCAGTACTTC. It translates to CASSVDQEDYEQYF.

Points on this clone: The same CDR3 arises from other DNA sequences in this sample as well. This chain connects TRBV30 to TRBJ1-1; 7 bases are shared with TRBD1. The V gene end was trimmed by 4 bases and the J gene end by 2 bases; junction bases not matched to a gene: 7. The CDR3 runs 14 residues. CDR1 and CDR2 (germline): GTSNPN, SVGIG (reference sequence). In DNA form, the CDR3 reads TGTGCCTGGACTCGGACAGGCCTCAACACTGAAGCTTTCTTT. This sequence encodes CAWTRTGLNTEAFF.

The chain's CDR3 is CASSPTDRGVGQPQHF. The CDR3 bases are TGTGCCAGCAGCCCTACTGACAGGGGGGTAGGACAGCCCCAGCATTTT. The chain carries TRBV7-2 and TRBJ1-5; 9 nucleotides agree with TRBD1. J lost 7 bases, V lost 5 bases, and 12 bases had no gene match. This CDR3 comprises 16 residues. Germline CDR1 reads SGHTA; CDR2 reads FQGNSA.

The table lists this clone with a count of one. CDR3 nucleotides: TGTGCCAGCAGCTGGGGCAGGGGGCCCAGTGAAGCTTTCTTT. It yields the protein CASSWGRGPSEAFF. The rearrangement uses TRBV5-4 and TRBJ1-1; 8 bases are shared with TRBD1. Losses at the gene ends were 3 bases for V and 7 bases for J; bases not matched to a gene: 8. Germline-derived CDR1 and CDR2 are SGHNT and YYREEE (reference sequence). The length of the CDR3 is 14 residues.

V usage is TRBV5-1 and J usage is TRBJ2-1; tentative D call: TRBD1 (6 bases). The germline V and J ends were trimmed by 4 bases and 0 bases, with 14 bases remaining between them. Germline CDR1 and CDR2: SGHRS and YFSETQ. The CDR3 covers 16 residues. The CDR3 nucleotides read TGCGCCAGCAGCAGAAACAGGGACCTCTCCTACAATGAGCAGTTCTTC. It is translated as CASSRNRDLSYNEQFF. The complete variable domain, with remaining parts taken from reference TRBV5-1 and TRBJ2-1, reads KAGVTQTPRYLIKTRGQQVTLSCSPISGHRSVSWYQQTPGQGLQFLFEYFSETQRNKGNFPGRFSGRQFSNSRSEMNVSTLELGDSALYLCASSRNRDLSYNEQFFGPGTRLTVL.

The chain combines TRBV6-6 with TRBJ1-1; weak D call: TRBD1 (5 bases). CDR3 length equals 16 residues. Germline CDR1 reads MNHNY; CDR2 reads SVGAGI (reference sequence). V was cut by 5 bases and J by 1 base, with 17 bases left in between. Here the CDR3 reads CASSSVVGLKNTEAFF. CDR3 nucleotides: TGTGCCAGCAGTAGCGTTGTGGGGCTTAAGAACACTGAAGCTTTCTTT.

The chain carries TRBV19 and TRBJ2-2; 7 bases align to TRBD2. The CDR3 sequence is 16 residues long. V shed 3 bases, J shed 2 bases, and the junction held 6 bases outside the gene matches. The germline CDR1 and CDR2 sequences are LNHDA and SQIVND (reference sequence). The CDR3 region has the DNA TGTGCCAGTAGTATGACGCGGGGGTCCAACACCGGGGAGCTGTTTTTT. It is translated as CASSMTRGSNTGELFF.

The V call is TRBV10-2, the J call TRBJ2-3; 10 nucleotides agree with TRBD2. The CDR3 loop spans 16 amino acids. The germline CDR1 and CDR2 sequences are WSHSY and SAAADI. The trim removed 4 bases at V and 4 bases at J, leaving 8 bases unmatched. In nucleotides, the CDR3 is TGCGCCAGCAGTGGGGCAGGGACTAGCGTTCCAGATACGCAGTATTTT. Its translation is CASSGAGTSVPDTQYF.

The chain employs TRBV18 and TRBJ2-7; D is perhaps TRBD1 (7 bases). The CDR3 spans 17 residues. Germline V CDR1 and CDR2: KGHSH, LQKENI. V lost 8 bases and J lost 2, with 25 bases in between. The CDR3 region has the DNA TGTGCCAGCGCCGCAGGGGGGCTAGCAGCGATTACCTACGAGCAGTACTTC. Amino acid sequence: CASAAGGLAAITYEQYF.

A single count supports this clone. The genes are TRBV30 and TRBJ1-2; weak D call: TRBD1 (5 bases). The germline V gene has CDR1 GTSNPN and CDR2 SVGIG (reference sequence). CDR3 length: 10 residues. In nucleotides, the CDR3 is TGTGCGTCCGAAGGGGTCGGCTACACCTTC. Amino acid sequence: CASEGVGYTF.

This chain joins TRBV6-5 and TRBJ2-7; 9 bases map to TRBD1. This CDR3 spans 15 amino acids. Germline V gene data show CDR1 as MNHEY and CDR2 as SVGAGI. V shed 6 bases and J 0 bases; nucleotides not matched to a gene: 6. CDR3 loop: CASSLQGASSYEQYF. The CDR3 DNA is TGTGCCAGCAGCCTACAGGGGGCGAGCTCCTACGAGCAGTACTTC.

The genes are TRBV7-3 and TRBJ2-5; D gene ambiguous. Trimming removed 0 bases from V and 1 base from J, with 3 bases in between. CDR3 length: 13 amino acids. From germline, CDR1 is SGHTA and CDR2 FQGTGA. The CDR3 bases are TGTGCCAGCAGCTTAACGCGCCAAGAGACCCAGTACTTC. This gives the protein CASSLTRQETQYF.

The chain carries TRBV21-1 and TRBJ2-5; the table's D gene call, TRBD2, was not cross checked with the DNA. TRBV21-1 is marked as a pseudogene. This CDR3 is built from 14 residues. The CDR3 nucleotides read TGTGCCAGCAGCCTCCGGGTGGGGAGAGAGACCCAGTACTTC. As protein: CASSLRVGRETQYF.

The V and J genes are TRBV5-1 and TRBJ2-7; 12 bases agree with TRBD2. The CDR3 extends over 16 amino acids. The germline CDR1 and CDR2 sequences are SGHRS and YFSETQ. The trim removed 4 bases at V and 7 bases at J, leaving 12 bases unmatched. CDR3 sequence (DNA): TGCGCCAGCAGCCTGGGGCTAGCGGGGGGGAAGAAGGAGCAGTACTTC. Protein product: CASSLGLAGGKKEQYF.

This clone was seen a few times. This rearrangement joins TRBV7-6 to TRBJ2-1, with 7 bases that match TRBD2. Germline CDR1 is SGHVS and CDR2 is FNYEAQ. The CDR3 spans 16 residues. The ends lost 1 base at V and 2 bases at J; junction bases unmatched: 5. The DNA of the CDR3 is TGTGCCAGCAGCTTAGAGGGCGGGAGCCCCTACAATGAGCAGTTCTTC. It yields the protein CASSLEGGSPYNEQFF. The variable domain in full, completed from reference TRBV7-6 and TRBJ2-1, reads GAGVSQSPRYKVTKRGQDVALRCDPISGHVSLYWYRQALGQGPEFLTYFNYEAQQDKSGLPNDRFSAERPEGSISTLTIQRTEQRDSAMYRCASSLEGGSPYNEQFFGPGTRLTVL.

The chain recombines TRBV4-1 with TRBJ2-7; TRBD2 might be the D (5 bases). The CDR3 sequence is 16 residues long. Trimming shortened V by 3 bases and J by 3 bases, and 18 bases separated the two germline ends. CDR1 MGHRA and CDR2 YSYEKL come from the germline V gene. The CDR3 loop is CASSQVLLLAVYEQYF. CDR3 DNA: TGCGCCAGCAGCCAGGTCTTGTTGCTAGCAGTCTACGAGCAGTACTTC.

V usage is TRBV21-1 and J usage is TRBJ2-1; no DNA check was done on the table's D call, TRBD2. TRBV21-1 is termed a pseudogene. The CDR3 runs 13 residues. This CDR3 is CASSKRSYNEQFF. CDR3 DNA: TGTGCCAGCAGCAAGAGGAGCTACAATGAGCAGTTCTTC.

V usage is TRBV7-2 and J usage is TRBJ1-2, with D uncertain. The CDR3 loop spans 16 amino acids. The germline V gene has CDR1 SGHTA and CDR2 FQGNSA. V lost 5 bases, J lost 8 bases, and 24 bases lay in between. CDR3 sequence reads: CASSARRGDRFKGYTF. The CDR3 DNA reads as TGTGCCAGCAGCGCCCGCCGGGGAGACCGTTTTAAAGGCTACACCTTC. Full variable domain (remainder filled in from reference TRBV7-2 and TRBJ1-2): GAGVSQSPSNKVTEKGKDVELRCDPISGHTALYWYRQSLGQGLEFLIYFQGNSAPDKSGLPSDRFSAERTGGSVSTLTIQRTQQEDSAVYLCASSARRGDRFKGYTFGSGTRLTVV.

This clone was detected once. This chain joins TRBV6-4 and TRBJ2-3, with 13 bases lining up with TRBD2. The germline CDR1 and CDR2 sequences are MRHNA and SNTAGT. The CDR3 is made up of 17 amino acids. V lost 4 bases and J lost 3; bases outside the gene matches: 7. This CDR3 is CASSAIPGLAGTDTQYF. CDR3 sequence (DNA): TGTGCCAGCAGTGCCATTCCGGGACTAGCGGGGACAGATACGCAGTATTTT.

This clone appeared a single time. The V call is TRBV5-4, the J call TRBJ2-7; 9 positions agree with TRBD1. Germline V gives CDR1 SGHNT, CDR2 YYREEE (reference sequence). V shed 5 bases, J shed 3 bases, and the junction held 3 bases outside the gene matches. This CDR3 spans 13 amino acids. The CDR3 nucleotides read TGTGCCAGCAGTTCGGGACAGGGCTACGAGCAGTACTTC. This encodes CASSSGQGYEQYF.

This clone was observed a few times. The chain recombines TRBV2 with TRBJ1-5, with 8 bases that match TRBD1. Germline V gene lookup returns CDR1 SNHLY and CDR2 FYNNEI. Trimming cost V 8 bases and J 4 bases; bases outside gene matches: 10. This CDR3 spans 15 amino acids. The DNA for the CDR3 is TGTGCCAGCGCTACCATAGGACAGGGTAATCAGCCCCAGCATTTT. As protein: CASATIGQGNQPQHF.

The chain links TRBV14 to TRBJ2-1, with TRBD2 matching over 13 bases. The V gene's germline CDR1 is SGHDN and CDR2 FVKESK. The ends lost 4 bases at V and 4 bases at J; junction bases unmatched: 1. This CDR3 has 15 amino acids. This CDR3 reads CASSRGLAGYNEQFF. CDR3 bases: TGTGCCAGCAGCCGGGGACTAGCGGGATACAATGAGCAGTTCTTC. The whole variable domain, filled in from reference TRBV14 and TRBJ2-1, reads EAGVTQFPSHSVIEKGQTVTLRCDPISGHDNLYWYRRVMGKEIKFLLHFVKESKQDESGMPNNRFLAERTGGTYSTLKVQPAELEDSGVYFCASSRGLAGYNEQFFGPGTRLTVL.